The source of this T cell receptor beta chain is a study of CD8 T cells in Susac syndrome. Reverse transcription of roughly 0.45 to 1 ug RNA was performed with random hexamers. MiXCR was run by TCRdb on the immunoSEQ multiplex PCR reads, yielding one entry per CDR3 protein. The table records about 94,000 distinct CDR3 sequences, around 94% of them present only once. This clonotype was seen only once. Germline CDR1 and CDR2: SQVTM and ANQGSEA. This CDR3 is 12 amino acids long. The J segment lost 2 bases and the V segment lost 7 bases, leaving 4 bases of the junction unmatched. The rearrangement links TRBV29-1 to TRBJ2-7, with 8 nucleotides matching TRBD1. This TCR was sampled from a human donor with Susac syndrome. The sequenced material came from CD4+ T cells from PBMCs. CDR3 residues: CSARTGTYEQYF. The CDR3 DNA is TGCAGCGCCCGGACAGGGACCTACGAGCAGTACTTC.